These 30 T cell receptor beta chains originate from one sample sequenced in a study of T cells in Graves' hyperthyroidism and ophthalmopathy. Amplified regions were TCR beta CDR3 sequences from RNA transcripts. Initially, a first-round RT-PCR of the TCR CDR3 employed the HTBI primer set. TCRdb called the multiplex PCR reads again in MiXCR, with one record for every CDR3 protein. The data show a few hundred thousand distinct CDR3 sequences, approximately 15% seen once. The sequenced material came from blood. The receptors here all came from a woman in her twenties or thirties with Graves' hyperthyroidism that later progressed to Graves' ophthalmopathy.

In the case of this clonotype: A read error may be the cause here, since a much bigger clone is one base away. The gene calls are TRBV10-3 and TRBJ1-1; a weak D match, TRBD1 (5 bases). The CDR3 runs to 11 residues. CDR1 ENHRY and CDR2 SYGVKD come from the germline V gene. The CDR3 DNA follows: TGTGCCACCCTCCTTGGGACTGGAGCTTTCTTT. Its protein is CATLLGTGAFF.

The sample holds a few counts of this clonotype. This rearrangement joins TRBV7-9 to TRBJ2-7, with a possible D match to TRBD2 (6 bases). In germline, CDR1 is SEHNR, CDR2 FQNEAQ (reference sequence). The CDR3 has 15 amino acids. The ends were cut back, 1 base at V and 4 bases at J, with 14 bases in the middle. Here the CDR3 reads CASSLGLGGTYEQYF. CDR3 sequence (DNA): TGTGCCAGCAGCTTAGGTCTCGGCGGGACGTACGAGCAGTACTTC.

This clonotype was seen repeatedly, ten times or more. The chain combines TRBV12-3 or TRBV12-4 with TRBJ2-3, with TRBD2 matching over 16 bases. The length of the CDR3 is 21 residues. The V segment lost 4 bases and the J segment 1 base; nucleotides outside the gene matches: 14. CDR3 amino acids: CASSYPLGLAGGPEGTDTQYF. The CDR3 DNA is TGTGCCAGCAGTTATCCCTTGGGACTAGCGGGAGGGCCCGAAGGCACAGATACGCAGTATTTT.

This clonotype was counted many times. The chain uses TRBV12-3 or TRBV12-4 and TRBJ1-5; perhaps TRBD1 as D (6 bases). Between the trimmed V and J ends, which lost 6 bases and 7 bases, there was a span of 19 bases. The CDR3 is 15 amino acids. The CDR3 bases are TGTGCCAGCAGCACCACCACTCAGGGGATCCAGCCCCAGCATTTT. It yields the protein CASSTTTQGIQPQHF.

This sequence joins TRBV16 and TRBJ1-4; D possibly corresponds to TRBD1 (6 bases). V gave up 4 bases and J gave up 8 bases, with 14 bases separating them. The CDR3 is 14 amino acids. The V gene's germline CDR1 is KGHSY and CDR2 FQNENV. DNA for the CDR3: TGTGCCAGCAGCCGCCAGGGGACGGGGGAAAAACTGTTTTTT. As protein: CASSRQGTGEKLFF.

The chain carries TRBV2 and TRBJ1-2; D is undetermined. The CDR3 has 13 amino acids. The germline V gene encodes CDR1 SNHLY and CDR2 FYNNEI. V lost 5 bases and J 4 bases, leaving 11 bases between the germline ends. CDR3 region: CASSPWALYGYTF. The CDR3 DNA follows: TGTGCCAGCAGTCCATGGGCCCTCTATGGCTACACCTTC.

This clonotype was counted at least ten times. This chain joins TRBV5-6 and TRBJ1-1, with D possibly TRBD1 on 5 matching bases. V was trimmed by 3 bases and J by 7 bases, leaving 10 bases between them. This CDR3 has 12 residues. The germline CDR1 and CDR2 sequences are SGHDT and YYEEEE. Written as DNA, the CDR3 is TGTGCCAGCAGCTCGTCAGGGAGTGAAGCTTTCTTT. Translation: CASSSSGSEAFF.

Many counts were recorded for this clonotype. The rearrangement uses TRBV2 and TRBJ2-7, with D perhaps matching TRBD1 (5 bases). This CDR3 is built from 13 residues. V lost 4 bases and J lost 3, with 10 bases in between. Germline V gene lookup returns CDR1 SNHLY and CDR2 FYNNEI. CDR3 loop: CASSARVGYEQYF. CDR3 bases: TGTGCCAGCAGTGCCAGGGTTGGCTACGAGCAGTACTTC.

This clonotype showed up many times. The gene calls are TRBV20-1 and TRBJ2-7, with D possibly matching TRBD1 (5 bases). Trimming took 5 bases from V and 3 from J, leaving 8 bases between them. The germline V gene has CDR1 DFQATT and CDR2 SNEGSKA (reference sequence). CDR3 size: 11 residues. The chain's CDR3 is CSASDNYEQYF. CDR3 coding DNA: TGCAGTGCTTCGGACAACTACGAGCAGTACTTC.

The V gene is TRBV9, the J gene TRBJ2-3; 8 bases agree with TRBD2. This CDR3 spans 16 amino acids. V lost 0 bases to trimming and J lost 7 bases; unmatched junction nucleotides: 10. Germline V gene sequence: CDR1 SGDLS, CDR2 YYNGEE. CDR3 in DNA: TGTGCCAGCAGCGTAGCGAGTAGCGGGATGGAGAATACGCAGTATTTT. Protein product: CASSVASSGMENTQYF.

This clonotype was picked up many times. The chain is built from TRBV7-9 and TRBJ1-2; D remains ambiguous. The CDR3 is 13 residues long. Germline loops: CDR1 SEHNR, CDR2 FQNEAQ (reference sequence). Between the trimmed V and J ends, which lost 4 bases and 6 bases, there was a span of 12 bases. The CDR3 bases are TGTGCCAGCAGCTCCAACGACGGTGATGGCTACACCTTC. It encodes CASSSNDGDGYTF. Filled out from reference TRBV7-9 and TRBJ1-2, the complete variable domain reads DTGVSQNPRHKITKRGQNVTFRCDPISEHNRLYWYRQTLGQGPEFLTYFQNEAQLEKSRLLSDRFSAERPKGSFSTLEIQRTEQGDSAMYLCASSSNDGDGYTFGSGTRLTVV.

This clonotype was found many times. The V gene is TRBV12-3 or TRBV12-4, the J gene TRBJ1-2; no clear D gene. The CDR3 totals 16 residues. V dropped 3 bases and J dropped 0 bases, with 14 bases sitting between them. CDR3 loop: CASSFPLTDTNYGYTF. The DNA for the CDR3 is TGTGCCAGCAGTTTCCCGTTGACCGACACTAACTATGGCTACACCTTC.

This clonotype has just a few counts. The gene calls are TRBV2 and TRBJ2-7; TRBD2 matches at 13 bases. J gave up 4 bases and V 4 bases, and 4 bases lay outside the gene matches. CDR1 and CDR2 from the germline V gene are SNHLY and FYNNEI. The CDR3 spans 15 residues. The CDR3 sequence is CASSGTSGSLYEQYF. In DNA, the CDR3 is TGTGCCAGCAGTGGGACTAGCGGGAGTTTATACGAGCAGTACTTC. The full variable domain, with the rest looked up from reference TRBV2 and TRBJ2-7, is EPEVTQTPSHQVTQMGQEVILRCVPISNHLYFYWYRQILGQKVEFLVSFYNNEISEKSEIFDDQFSVERPDGSNFTLKIRSTKLEDSAMYFCASSGTSGSLYEQYFGPGTRLTVT.

The J gene is TRBJ1-1, the V gene TRBV7-9, with D uncertain. Germline-derived CDR1 and CDR2 are SEHNR and FQNEAQ (reference sequence). This CDR3 has 12 residues. V lost 1 base and J lost 8, with 8 bases in between. CDR3 nucleotides: TGTGCCAGCAGCTTAGAGTCAGAGGAAGCTTTCTTT. It codes for CASSLESEEAFF.

This chain connects TRBV6-9 to TRBJ2-2; D is undetermined. Trimming left V 3 bases short and J 5 bases short, with 10 bases between. Germline CDR1 reads MNHGY; CDR2 reads SVAAGI. The CDR3 covers 14 residues. The CDR3 DNA follows: TGTGCCAGCAGTTACTTTCGACAAACCGGGGAGCTGTTTTTT. Its translation is CASSYFRQTGELFF.

This clonotype occurred many times. The J gene is TRBJ2-1, the V gene TRBV5-1, with no clear D. Germline-derived CDR1 and CDR2 are SGHRS and YFSETQ. The V gene lost 0 bases and the J gene lost 10 bases, with 8 bases spanning the gap. The CDR3 covers 12 residues. The CDR3 DNA sequence: TGCGCCAGCAGCTTGGTAGCATCCGAGCAGTTCTTC. This codes for CASSLVASEQFF.

This clonotype has a handful of counts. This may stem from a read error, because a much larger clone lies one nucleotide away. The chain is built from TRBV30 and TRBJ2-1; D is unclear. This CDR3 has 12 amino acids. Germline V gene lookup returns CDR1 GTSNPN and CDR2 SVGIG (reference sequence). The CDR3: CGWSGRIYEQFF. The CDR3 DNA reads TGTGGCTGGTCCGGTAGGATCTATGAGCAGTTCTTC. The full variable domain, its missing parts supplied by reference TRBV30 and TRBJ2-1, is SQTIHQWPATLVQPVGSPLSLECTVEGTSNPNLYWYRQAAGRGLQLLFYSVGIGQISSEVPQNLSASRPQDRQFILSSKKLLLSDSGFYLCGWSGRIYEQFFGPGTRLTVL.

This clonotype was recorded at least ten times. Here the CDR3 DNA reads TGCAGTGCTAGGGGGGGATATAGCAATCAGCCCCAGCATTTT. Translated, it gives CSARGGYSNQPQHF. This chain uses TRBV20-1 with TRBJ1-5; possibly TRBD1 for D (5 bases). Germline V lookup: CDR1 DFQATT, CDR2 SNEGSKA (reference sequence). V dropped 3 bases and J dropped 0 bases, with 9 bases sitting between them. The CDR3 covers 14 residues.

This clonotype has ten or more counts. The chain joins TRBV11-2 to TRBJ2-2; 11 bases line up with TRBD1. CDR1 SGHAT and CDR2 FQNNGV come from the germline V gene. Trimming took 5 bases from V and 7 from J; bases not matched to a gene: 9. The CDR3 loop spans 16 amino acids. The CDR3 sequence is CASSIPGTGGDGELFF. The CDR3 coding sequence is TGTGCCAGCAGCATTCCCGGGACAGGGGGAGACGGGGAGCTGTTTTTT.

At least ten counts were recorded for this clonotype. In DNA form, the CDR3 reads TGTGCCAGCAGTAACGAGCCCCAGGGGGAGGAGACCCAGTACTTC. The encoded protein is CASSNEPQGEETQYF. The gene calls are TRBV6-1 and TRBJ2-5, with 7 nucleotides matching TRBD1. Germline-derived CDR1 and CDR2 are MNHNS and SASEGT. J lost 5 bases, V lost 5 bases, and 11 bases had no gene match. The CDR3 consists of 15 residues.

A few counts support this clonotype. This chain uses TRBV5-8 with TRBJ2-4; 8 bases match TRBD1. Germline V gene data show CDR1 as SGHTS and CDR2 as YDEGEE. After removal of 0 bases from V and 6 bases from J, the junction contained 2 bases not matched to a gene. The CDR3 is 14 residues long. The CDR3 spells CASSLVGQGNIQYF. In nucleotides, the CDR3 is TGTGCCAGCAGCTTGGTCGGACAGGGAAACATTCAGTACTTC.

In the case of this clonotype: This may come from a read error, since a much larger clone is one base off. The chain carries TRBV3-1 and TRBJ1-5, with D uncertain. Germline V gives CDR1 LGHDT, CDR2 YNNKEL (reference sequence). The CDR3 consists of 12 residues. DNA of the CDR3: TGTGCCAGCCGCCAGGCTGATCAGCCCCAGCATTTT. This codes for CASRQADQPQHF.

In its sample, this clonotype was seen many times. V is TRBV5-1 and J is TRBJ2-1, with D perhaps matching TRBD2 (6 bases). Germline V gene data show CDR1 as SGHRS and CDR2 as YFSETQ. V was pared by 3 bases and J by 7 bases, with 14 bases between. This CDR3 is built from 14 residues. CDR3 in amino acids: CASSSGSAGNEQFF. In DNA, the CDR3 is TGCGCCAGCAGCTCTGGTTCCGCGGGAAATGAGCAGTTCTTC.

This chain links TRBV7-6 with TRBJ2-7, with a possible D match to TRBD2 (6 bases). Trimming stripped 4 bases from V and 4 bases from J, with 14 bases between. The CDR3 extends over 14 amino acids. Germline assignment: CDR1 SGHVS and CDR2 FNYEAQ. CDR3 residues: CASSWDVSGYEQYF. The CDR3 region has the DNA TGTGCCAGCAGCTGGGATGTTAGCGGATACGAGCAGTACTTC. Together with reference TRBV7-6 and TRBJ2-7, the CDR3 gives the full variable domain: GAGVSQSPRYKVTKRGQDVALRCDPISGHVSLYWYRQALGQGPEFLTYFNYEAQQDKSGLPNDRFSAERPEGSISTLTIQRTEQRDSAMYRCASSWDVSGYEQYFGPGTRLTVT.

This sequence joins TRBV18 and TRBJ2-1; perhaps D is TRBD1 or TRBD2 (5 bases each). Trimming stripped 6 bases from V and 7 bases from J, with 22 bases between. CDR3 length: 16 residues. In germline, CDR1 is KGHSH, CDR2 LQKENI. The CDR3 DNA reads TGTGCCAGCTCGCTACGGGACCTCATCCTAGGGAATGAGCAGTTCTTC. Protein: CASSLRDLILGNEQFF.

This rearrangement joins TRBV20-1 to TRBJ2-7; D unresolved. CDR1 and CDR2 from the germline V gene are DFQATT and SNEGSKA (reference sequence). The CDR3 length is 12 residues. V was shortened by 3 bases and J by 2 bases, with 8 bases between the two germline ends. The CDR3 reads CSASDGPYEQYF. As DNA, the CDR3 is TGCAGTGCTAGCGACGGACCCTACGAGCAGTACTTC.

This clonotype has only a few counts. A much larger clone is a single base away; this may be a read error. V is TRBV12-3 or TRBV12-4 and J is TRBJ2-5; TRBD1 aligns across 8 bases. The CDR3 runs 14 residues. The CDR3 sequence is CASSRGRGQVTQYF. In nucleotides, the CDR3 is TGTGCCAGCAGTAGGGGCAGGGGGCAAGTGACCCAGTACTTC.

This clonotype was seen repeatedly, ten times or more. This chain connects TRBV7-2 to TRBJ2-7; 9 positions agree with TRBD2. The germline CDR1 and CDR2 sequences are SGHTA and FQGNSA. The CDR3 is 14 residues long. The V segment lost 7 bases and the J segment 2 bases; nucleotides outside the gene matches: 6. The CDR3 reads CASTAAGGTYEQYF. The CDR3 region has the DNA TGTGCCAGCACCGCAGCGGGAGGCACCTACGAGCAGTACTTC.

This clonotype has ten or more counts. The rearrangement joins TRBV12-5 to TRBJ1-2, with 7 bases matching TRBD1. V gave up 4 bases and J gave up 1 base; unmatched junction bases: 6. Looked up from germline, CDR1 is LGHNT and CDR2 is FRNRAP. The length of the CDR3 is 15 residues. The CDR3 DNA reads TGTGCTAGTGGTTCAACCGGGACAGTTAACTATGGCTACACCTTC. Its protein product is CASGSTGTVNYGYTF.

This clonotype came up a few times. The rearrangement links TRBV20-1 to TRBJ1-5; D possibly corresponds to TRBD1 (5 bases). Germline CDR1 and CDR2: DFQATT and SNEGSKA (reference sequence). This CDR3 has 16 residues. V gave up 3 bases and J gave up 1 base, with 16 bases separating them. The CDR3 spells CSASIRESRSNQPQHF. The CDR3 DNA is TGCAGTGCTAGTATCAGGGAAAGTAGGAGCAATCAGCCCCAGCATTTT.